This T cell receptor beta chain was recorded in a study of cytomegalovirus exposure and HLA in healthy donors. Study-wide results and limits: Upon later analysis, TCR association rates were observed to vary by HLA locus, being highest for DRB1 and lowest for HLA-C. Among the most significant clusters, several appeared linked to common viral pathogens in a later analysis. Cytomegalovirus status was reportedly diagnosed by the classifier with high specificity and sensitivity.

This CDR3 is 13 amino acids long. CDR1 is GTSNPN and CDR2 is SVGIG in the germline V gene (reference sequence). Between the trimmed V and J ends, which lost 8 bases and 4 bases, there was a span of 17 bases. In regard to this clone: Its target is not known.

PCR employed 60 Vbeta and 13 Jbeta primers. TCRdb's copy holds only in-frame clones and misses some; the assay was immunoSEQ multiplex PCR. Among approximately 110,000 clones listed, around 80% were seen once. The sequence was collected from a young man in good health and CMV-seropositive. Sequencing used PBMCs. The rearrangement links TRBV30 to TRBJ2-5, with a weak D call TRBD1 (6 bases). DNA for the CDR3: TGTGCCGAAAAGCAGGGGATAGGAGAGACCCAGTACTTC. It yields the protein CAEKQGIGETQYF.